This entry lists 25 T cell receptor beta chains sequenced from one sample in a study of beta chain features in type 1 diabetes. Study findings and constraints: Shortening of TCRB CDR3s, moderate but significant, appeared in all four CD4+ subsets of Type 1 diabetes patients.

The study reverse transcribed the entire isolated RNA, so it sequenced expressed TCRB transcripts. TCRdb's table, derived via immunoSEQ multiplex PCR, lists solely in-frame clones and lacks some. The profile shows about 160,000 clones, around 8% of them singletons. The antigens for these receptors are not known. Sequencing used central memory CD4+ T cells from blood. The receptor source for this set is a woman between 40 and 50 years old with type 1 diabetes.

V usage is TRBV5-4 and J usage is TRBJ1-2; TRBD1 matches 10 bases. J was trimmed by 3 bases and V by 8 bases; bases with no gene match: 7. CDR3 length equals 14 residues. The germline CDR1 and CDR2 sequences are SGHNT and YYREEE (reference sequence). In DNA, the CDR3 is TGTGCCAGTCGGCCCGGGACAGGGGACTATGGCTACACCTTC. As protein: CASRPGTGDYGYTF.

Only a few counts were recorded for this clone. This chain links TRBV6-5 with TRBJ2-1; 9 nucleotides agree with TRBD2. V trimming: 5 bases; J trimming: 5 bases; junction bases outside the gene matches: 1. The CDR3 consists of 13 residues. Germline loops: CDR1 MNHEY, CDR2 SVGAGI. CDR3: CASSLAGNNEQFF. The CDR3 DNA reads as TGTGCCAGCAGTCTAGCGGGAAACAATGAGCAGTTCTTC.

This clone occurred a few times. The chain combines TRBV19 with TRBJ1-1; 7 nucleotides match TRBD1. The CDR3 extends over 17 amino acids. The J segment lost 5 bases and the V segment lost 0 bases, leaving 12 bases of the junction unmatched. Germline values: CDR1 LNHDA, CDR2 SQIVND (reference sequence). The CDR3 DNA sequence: TGTGCCAGTAGTATAGAGACAGGGAAGCCGCTCGCGACTGAAGCTTTCTTT. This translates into CASSIETGKPLATEAFF.

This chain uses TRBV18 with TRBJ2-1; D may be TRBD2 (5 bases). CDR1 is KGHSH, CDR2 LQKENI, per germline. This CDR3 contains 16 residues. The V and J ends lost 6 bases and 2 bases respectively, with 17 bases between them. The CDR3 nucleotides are TGTGCCAGCTCCCCAGGACTCGATTTTGCCTACAATGAGCAGTTCTTC. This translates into CASSPGLDFAYNEQFF.

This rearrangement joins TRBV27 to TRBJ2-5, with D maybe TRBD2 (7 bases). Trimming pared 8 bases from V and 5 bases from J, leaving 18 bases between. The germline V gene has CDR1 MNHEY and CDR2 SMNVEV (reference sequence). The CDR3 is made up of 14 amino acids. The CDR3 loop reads CASGGLVGGETQYF. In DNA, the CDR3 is TGTGCCAGCGGAGGACTAGTGGGGGGCGAGACCCAGTACTTC.

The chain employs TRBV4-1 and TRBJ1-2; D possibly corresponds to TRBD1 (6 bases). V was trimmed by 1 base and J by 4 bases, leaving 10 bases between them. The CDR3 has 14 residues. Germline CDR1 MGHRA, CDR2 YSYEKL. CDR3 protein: CASSQAGEIYGYTF. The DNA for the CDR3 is TGCGCCAGCAGCCAAGCAGGGGAAATCTATGGCTACACCTTC.

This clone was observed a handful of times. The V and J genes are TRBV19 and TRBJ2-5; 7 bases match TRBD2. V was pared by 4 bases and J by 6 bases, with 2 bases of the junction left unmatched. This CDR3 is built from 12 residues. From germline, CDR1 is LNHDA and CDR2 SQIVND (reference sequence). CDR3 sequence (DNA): TGTGCCAGTAGTACTAGCGGAAAGACCCAGTACTTC. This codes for CASSTSGKTQYF.

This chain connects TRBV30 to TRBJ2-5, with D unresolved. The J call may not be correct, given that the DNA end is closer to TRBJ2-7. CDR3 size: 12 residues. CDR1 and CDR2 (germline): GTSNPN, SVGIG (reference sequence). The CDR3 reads CAWSDRGYEQYF. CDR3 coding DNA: TGTGCCTGGAGTGACCGAGGCTACGAGCAGTACTTC.

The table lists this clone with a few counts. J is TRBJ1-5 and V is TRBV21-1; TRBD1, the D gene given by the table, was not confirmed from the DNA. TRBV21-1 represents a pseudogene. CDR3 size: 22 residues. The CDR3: CASSKGLSDRKKGQNSNQPQHF. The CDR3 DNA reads TGTGCCAGCAGCAAAGGACTATCGGACAGAAAAAAAGGACAGAATAGCAATCAGCCCCAGCATTTT.

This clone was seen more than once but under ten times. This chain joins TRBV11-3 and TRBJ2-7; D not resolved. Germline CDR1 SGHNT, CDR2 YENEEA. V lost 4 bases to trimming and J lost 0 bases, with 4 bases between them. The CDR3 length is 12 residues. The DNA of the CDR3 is TGTGCCAGCAGCTCGAGCTCCTACGAGCAGTACTTC. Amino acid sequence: CASSSSSYEQYF.

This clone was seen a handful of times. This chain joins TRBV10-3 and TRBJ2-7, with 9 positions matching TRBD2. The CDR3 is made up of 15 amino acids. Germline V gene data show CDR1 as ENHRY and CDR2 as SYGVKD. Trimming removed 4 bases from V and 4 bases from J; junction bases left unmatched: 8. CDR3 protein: CAISGSSGVPYEQYF. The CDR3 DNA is TGTGCCATCAGTGGGTCTAGCGGGGTGCCATACGAGCAGTACTTC.

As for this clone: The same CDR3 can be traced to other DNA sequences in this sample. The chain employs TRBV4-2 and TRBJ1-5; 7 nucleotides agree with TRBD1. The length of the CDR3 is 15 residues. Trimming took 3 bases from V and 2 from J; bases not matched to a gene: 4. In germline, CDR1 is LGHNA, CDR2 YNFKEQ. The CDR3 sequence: CASSQATGGNQPQHF. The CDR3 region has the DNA TGTGCCAGCAGCCAGGCCACAGGGGGCAATCAGCCCCAGCATTTT.

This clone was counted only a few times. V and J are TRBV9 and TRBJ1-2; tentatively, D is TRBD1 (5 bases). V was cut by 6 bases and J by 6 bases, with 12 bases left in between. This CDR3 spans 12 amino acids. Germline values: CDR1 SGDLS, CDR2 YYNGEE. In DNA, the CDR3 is TGTGCCAGCACAAATTCAGGGCATGGCTACACCTTC. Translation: CASTNSGHGYTF. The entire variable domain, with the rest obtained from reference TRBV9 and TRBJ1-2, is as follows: DSGVTQTPKHLITATGQRVTLRCSPRSGDLSVYWYQQSLDQGLQFLIQYYNGEERAKGNILERFSAQQFPDLHSELNLSSLELGDSALYFCASTNSGHGYTFGSGTRLTVV.

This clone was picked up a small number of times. The CDR3 region has the DNA TGTGCCAGCAGCTTAAGGCGGGGGGAAGAGACCCAGTACTTC. Protein: CASSLRRGEETQYF. The rearrangement joins TRBV7-2 to TRBJ2-5, with TRBD2 matching 8 bases. The germline gives CDR1 SGHTA, CDR2 FQGNSA. The CDR3 is 14 amino acids. J was trimmed by 3 bases and V by 2 bases; bases with no gene match: 2.

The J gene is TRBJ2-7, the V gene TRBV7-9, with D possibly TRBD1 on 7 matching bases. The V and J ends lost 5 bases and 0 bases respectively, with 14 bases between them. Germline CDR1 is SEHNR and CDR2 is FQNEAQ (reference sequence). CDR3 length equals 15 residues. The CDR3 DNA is TGTGCCAGCAGCCGACAGGGAGGTCTCTCCTACGAGCAGTACTTC. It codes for CASSRQGGLSYEQYF.

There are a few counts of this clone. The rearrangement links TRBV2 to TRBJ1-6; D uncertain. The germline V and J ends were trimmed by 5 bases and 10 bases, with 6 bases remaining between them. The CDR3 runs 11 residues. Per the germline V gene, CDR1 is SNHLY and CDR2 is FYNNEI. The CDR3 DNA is TGTGCCAGCAGTCCCCAGTCACCCCTCCACTTT. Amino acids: CASSPQSPLHF. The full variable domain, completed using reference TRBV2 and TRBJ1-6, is EPEVTQTPSHQVTQMGQEVILRCVPISNHLYFYWYRQILGQKVEFLVSFYNNEISEKSEIFDDQFSVERPDGSNFTLKIRSTKLEDSAMYFCASSPQSPLHFGNGTRLTVT.

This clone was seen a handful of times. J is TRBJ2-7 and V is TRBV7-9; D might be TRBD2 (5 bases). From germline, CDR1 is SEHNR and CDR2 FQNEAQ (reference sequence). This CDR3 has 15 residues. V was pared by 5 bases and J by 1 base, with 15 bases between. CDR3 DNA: TGTGCCAGCAGCGCCACTAGATTGGGGTCCTACGAGCAGTACTTC. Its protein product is CASSATRLGSYEQYF.

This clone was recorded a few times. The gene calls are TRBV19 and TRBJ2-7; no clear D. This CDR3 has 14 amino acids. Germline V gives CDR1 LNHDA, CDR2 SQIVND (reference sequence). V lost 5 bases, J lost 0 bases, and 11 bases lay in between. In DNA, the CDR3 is TGTGCCAGTAGTCTCCGACTGGGCTCCTACGAGCAGTACTTC. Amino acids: CASSLRLGSYEQYF.

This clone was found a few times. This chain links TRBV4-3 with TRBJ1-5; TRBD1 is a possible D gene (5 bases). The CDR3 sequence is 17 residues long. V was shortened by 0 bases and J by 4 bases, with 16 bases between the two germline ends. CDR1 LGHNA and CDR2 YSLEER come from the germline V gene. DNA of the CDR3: TGCGCCAGCAGCCAAGATAATTACAAGGAGGGGAATCAGCCCCAGCATTTT. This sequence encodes CASSQDNYKEGNQPQHF.

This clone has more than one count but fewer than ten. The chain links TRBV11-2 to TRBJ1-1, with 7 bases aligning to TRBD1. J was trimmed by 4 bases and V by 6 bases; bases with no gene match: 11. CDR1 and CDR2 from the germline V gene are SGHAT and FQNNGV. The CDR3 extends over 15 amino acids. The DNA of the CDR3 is TGTGCCAGCAGGGGAAACAGGGGACGCGGCACTGAAGCTTTCTTT. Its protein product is CASRGNRGRGTEAFF.

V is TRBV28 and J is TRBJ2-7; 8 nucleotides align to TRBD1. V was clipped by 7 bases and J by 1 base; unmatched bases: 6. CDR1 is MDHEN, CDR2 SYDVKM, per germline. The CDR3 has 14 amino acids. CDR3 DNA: TGTGCCAGCATCCTGGGACAGGCATCCTACGAGCAGTACTTC. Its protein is CASILGQASYEQYF.

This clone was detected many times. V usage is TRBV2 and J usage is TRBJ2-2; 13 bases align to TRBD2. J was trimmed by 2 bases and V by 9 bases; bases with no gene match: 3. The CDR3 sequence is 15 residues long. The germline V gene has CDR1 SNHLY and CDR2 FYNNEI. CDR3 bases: TGTGCCAGGGGGGGACTAGCGGGAAACACCGGGGAGCTGTTTTTT. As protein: CARGGLAGNTGELFF.

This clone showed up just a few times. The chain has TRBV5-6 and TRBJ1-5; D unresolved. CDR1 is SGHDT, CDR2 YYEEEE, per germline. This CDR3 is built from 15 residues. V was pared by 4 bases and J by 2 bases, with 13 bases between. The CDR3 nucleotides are TGTGCCAGCAGCGAGCTATCCCGCGGCAATCAGCCCCAGCATTTT. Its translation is CASSELSRGNQPQHF. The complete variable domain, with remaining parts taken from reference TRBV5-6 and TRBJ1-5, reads DAGVTQSPTHLIKTRGQQVTLRCSPKSGHDTVSWYQQALGQGPQFIFQYYEEEERQRGNFPDRFSGHQFPNYSSELNVNALLLGDSALYLCASSELSRGNQPQHFGDGTRLSIL.

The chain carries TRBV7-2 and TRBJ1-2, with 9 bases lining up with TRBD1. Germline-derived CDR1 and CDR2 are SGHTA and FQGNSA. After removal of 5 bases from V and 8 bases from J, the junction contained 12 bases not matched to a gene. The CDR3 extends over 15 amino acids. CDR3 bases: TGTGCCAGCAGCGCCCGGGACAGGGATTCTTTAGGCTACACCTTC. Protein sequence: CASSARDRDSLGYTF.

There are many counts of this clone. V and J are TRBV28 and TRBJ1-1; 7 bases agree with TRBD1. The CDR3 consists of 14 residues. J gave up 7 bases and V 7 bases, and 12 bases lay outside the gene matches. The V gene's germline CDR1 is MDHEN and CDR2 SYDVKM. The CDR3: CASTSRQGSNEAFF. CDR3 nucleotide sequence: TGTGCCAGCACCTCCCGACAGGGCAGCAATGAAGCTTTCTTT. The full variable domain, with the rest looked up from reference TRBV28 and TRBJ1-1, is DVKVTQSSRYLVKRTGEKVFLECVQDMDHENMFWYRQDPGLGLRLIYFSYDVKMKEKGDIPEGYSVSREKKERFSLILESASTNQTSMYLCASTSRQGSNEAFFGQGTRLTVV.